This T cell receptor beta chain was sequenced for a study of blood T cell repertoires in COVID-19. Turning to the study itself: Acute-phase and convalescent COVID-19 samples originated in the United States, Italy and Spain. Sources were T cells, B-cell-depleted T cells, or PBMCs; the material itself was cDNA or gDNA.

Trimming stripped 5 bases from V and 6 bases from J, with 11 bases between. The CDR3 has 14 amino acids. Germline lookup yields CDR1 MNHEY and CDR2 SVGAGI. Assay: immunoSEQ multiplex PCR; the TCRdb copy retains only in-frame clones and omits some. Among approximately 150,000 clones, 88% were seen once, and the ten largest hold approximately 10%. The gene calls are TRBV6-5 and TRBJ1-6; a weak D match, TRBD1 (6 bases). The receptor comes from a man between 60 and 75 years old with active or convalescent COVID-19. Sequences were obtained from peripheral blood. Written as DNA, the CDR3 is TGTGCCAGCAGTAGCCCCAGGGGTAATTCACCCCTCCACTTT. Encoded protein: CASSSPRGNSPLHF.